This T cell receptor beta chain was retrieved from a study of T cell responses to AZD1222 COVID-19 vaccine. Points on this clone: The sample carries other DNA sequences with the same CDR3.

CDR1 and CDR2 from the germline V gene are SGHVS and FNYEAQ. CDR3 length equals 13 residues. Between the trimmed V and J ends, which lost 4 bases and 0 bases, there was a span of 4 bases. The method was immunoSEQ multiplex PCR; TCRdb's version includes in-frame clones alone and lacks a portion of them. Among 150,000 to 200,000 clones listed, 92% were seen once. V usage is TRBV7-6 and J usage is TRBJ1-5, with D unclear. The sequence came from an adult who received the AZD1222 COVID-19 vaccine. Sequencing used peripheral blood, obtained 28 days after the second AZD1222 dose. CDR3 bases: TGTGCCAGCAGCTCGGATAGCAATCAGCCCCAGCATTTT. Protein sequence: CASSSDSNQPQHF.